Here is one T cell receptor beta chain with its context. The target antigen is unknown. Through a sample-barcoded 5' primer and a J-beta primer mix, a second PCR was run for roughly 6 to 11 cycles. MiXCR was run by TCRdb on the 5' RACE reads, yielding one entry per CDR3 protein. Of 1.8 million or so distinct CDR3 sequences in the sample, 39% were seen once. This entry belongs to a study of blood T cells in healthy people across ages. On the study more broadly: With template switching, about one barcoded beta molecule was captured per two T cells.

The CDR3 has 16 amino acids. Trimming cost V 4 bases and J 2 bases; bases outside gene matches: 9. Germline V gene sequence: CDR1 SGHRS, CDR2 YFSETQ. Study conclusions and caveats: TCR beta diversity per million T cells fell roughly linearly with age.

The V and J genes are TRBV5-1 and TRBJ2-5, with 9 positions matching TRBD2. The material sequenced was blood. The TCR comes from a human donor in good health. The CDR3 is CASSEFSSGGQETQYF. CDR3 nucleotides: TGCGCCAGCAGCGAATTTTCGAGCGGGGGGCAAGAGACCCAGTACTTC.